This is a list of T cell receptor beta chains from one sample in a study of shared clonotypes between healthy human individuals. Profiled with immunoSEQ multiplex PCR; TCRdb holds only in-frame clones, not every one. The repertoire has a few million clones, around 95% of them found once; the top ten carry roughly 0.13%. The sequenced material came from naive CD4+ T cells sorted from blood. These receptors were collected from a man aged 18 to 35 in good health. Both conserved end residues are part of each CDR3. Fields, in order: J gene, V gene, D gene, clone size, CDR3 length, CDR3 protein, CDR3 DNA. The D gene is left open where the match is weak. For some rows the clone size is stated as once, few or many, or as a class when expanded; others skip it.

>TRBJ2-7|TRBV5-1|.|.|16
CASSVTAGTLSYEQYF
TGCGCCAGCAGCGTTACGGCCGGGACACTCTCCTACGAGCAGTACTTC
>TRBJ1-3|TRBV7-2|.|.|15
CASSLATGTGNTIYF
TGTGCCAGCAGCTTAGCTACAGGGACTGGAAACACCATATATTTT
>TRBJ2-7|TRBV13|.|.|15
CASSLGRATSYEQYF
TGTGCCAGCAGCTTAGGACGGGCAACCTCCTACGAGCAGTACTTC
>TRBJ1-1|TRBV6-6|.|.|14
CASSYLELNTEAFF
TGTGCCAGCAGTTACCTAGAACTTAACACTGAAGCTTTCTTT
>TRBJ1-4|TRBV30|TRBD1|.|17
CAYESGTGLATNEKLFF
TGTGCCTACGAATCTGGGACAGGACTTGCAACTAATGAAAAACTGTTTTTT
>TRBJ1-1|TRBV7-2|.|.|15
CASSSDIHRAEEAFF
TGTGCCAGCAGCTCAGACATCCACCGGGCTGAAGAAGCTTTCTTT
>TRBJ2-1|TRBV5-1|.|once|16
CASSLGADHSYNEQFF
TGCGCCAGCAGCTTGGGGGCAGATCACTCCTACAATGAGCAGTTCTTC
>TRBJ2-3|TRBV18|TRBD2|.|17
CASSPGTSGSGTDTQYF
TGTGCCAGCTCACCTGGGACTAGCGGGAGTGGTACAGATACGCAGTATTTT
>TRBJ2-1|TRBV28|.|once|12
CASIGQTVEQFF
TGTGCCAGCATAGGACAGACCGTTGAGCAGTTCTTC
>TRBJ2-1|TRBV5-1|TRBD2|.|16
CASSFGLAGPSTEQFF
TGCGCCAGCAGCTTCGGACTAGCGGGACCCTCGACGGAGCAGTTCTTC
>TRBJ2-6|TRBV11-1|.|.|15
CASSLTGDGANVLTF
TGTGCCAGCAGCTTAACCGGGGACGGGGCCAACGTCCTGACTTTC
>TRBJ1-5|TRBV19|.|.|15
CASTTTGKSNQPQHF
TGTGCCAGTACCACGACGGGGAAAAGCAATCAGCCCCAGCATTTT
>TRBJ1-3|TRBV18|.|.|15
CASSTNQGSGNTIYF
TGTGCCAGCTCTACCAATCAGGGTTCTGGAAACACCATATATTTT
>TRBJ1-4|TRBV28|TRBD1|.|14
CASSFGTDNEKLFF
TGTGCCAGCAGTTTTGGGACAGACAATGAAAAACTGTTTTTT
>TRBJ1-3|TRBV9|TRBD1|once|15
CASSTLGQGTNTIYF
TGTGCCAGCAGCACTCTCGGACAGGGAACAAACACCATATATTTT
>TRBJ2-1|TRBV18|TRBD2|.|18
CASSLRLAGGDLYNEQFF
TGTGCCAGCTCTCTACGACTAGCGGGGGGCGATTTATACAATGAGCAGTTCTTC
>TRBJ1-1|TRBV11-1|TRBD1|.|18
CASSLPTGGAGGYTEAFF
TGTGCCAGCAGCCTCCCGACAGGGGGCGCGGGGGGCTACACTGAAGCTTTCTTT
>TRBJ2-1|TRBV29-1|.|.|13
CSGTGGRGNEQFF
TGCAGCGGTACCGGGGGTAGAGGAAATGAGCAGTTCTTC
>TRBJ1-6|TRBV19|.|few|15
CASSIQGTSNSPLHF
TGTGCCAGTAGTATACAGGGGACCTCTAATTCACCCCTCCACTTT
>TRBJ2-1|TRBV6-1|TRBD1|.|16
CASSEPKTGGRDEQFF
TGTGCCAGCAGTGAGCCGAAGACAGGGGGCAGGGATGAGCAGTTCTTC
>TRBJ2-1|TRBV11-2|TRBD1|once|18
CASSLGDWGTGGADEQFF
TGTGCCAGCAGCTTAGGAGATTGGGGGACAGGGGGCGCGGATGAGCAGTTCTTC
>TRBJ2-5|TRBV11-2|.|.|14
CASSFRSYQETQYF
TGTGCCAGCAGCTTCCGTTCGTACCAAGAGACCCAGTACTTC
>TRBJ1-3|TRBV18|.|.|16
CASSLQSIQSGNTIYF
TGTGCCAGCTCACTGCAAAGCATCCAGTCTGGAAACACCATATATTTT
>TRBJ2-7|TRBV28|.|.|12
CASSLWADEQYF
TGTGCCAGCAGTTTATGGGCAGACGAGCAGTACTTC
>TRBJ2-3|TRBV19|TRBD2|.|18
CASSIVEGTSSITDTQYF
TGTGCCAGTAGTATAGTGGAGGGGACTAGCTCCATAACAGATACGCAGTATTTT
>TRBJ1-2|TRBV10-3|TRBD1|.|14
CAITHGRGSYGYTF
TGTGCCATCACCCACGGCAGGGGGTCCTATGGCTACACCTTC